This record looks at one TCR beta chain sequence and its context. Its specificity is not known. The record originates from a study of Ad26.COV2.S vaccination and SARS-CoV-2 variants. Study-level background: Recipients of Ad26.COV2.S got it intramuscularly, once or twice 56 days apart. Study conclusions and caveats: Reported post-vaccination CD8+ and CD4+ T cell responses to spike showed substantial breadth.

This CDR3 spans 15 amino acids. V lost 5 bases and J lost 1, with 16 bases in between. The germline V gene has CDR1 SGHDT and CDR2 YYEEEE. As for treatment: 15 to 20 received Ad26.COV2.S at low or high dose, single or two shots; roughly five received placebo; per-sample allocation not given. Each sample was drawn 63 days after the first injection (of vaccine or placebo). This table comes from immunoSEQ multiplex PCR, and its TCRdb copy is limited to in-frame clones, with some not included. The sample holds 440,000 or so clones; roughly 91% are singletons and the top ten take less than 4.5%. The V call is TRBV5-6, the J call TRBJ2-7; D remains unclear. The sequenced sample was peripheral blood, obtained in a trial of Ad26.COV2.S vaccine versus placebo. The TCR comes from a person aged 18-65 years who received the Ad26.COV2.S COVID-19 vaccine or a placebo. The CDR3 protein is CASSYPGLGSYEQYF. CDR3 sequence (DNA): TGTGCCAGCAGTTACCCCGGGCTCGGGTCCTACGAGCAGTACTTC.